The clone carrying this T cell receptor (beta chain) has only a few counts. CDR1 and CDR2 (germline): WNHNN, SYGVQD (reference sequence). Trimming removed 3 bases from V and 0 bases from J; junction bases left unmatched: 5. This CDR3 is 16 amino acids long. The sample comes from a study of blood T cell repertoires in COVID-19. Study overall: PBMCs, B-cell-depleted T cells, or T cells were the source of the cDNA or gDNA that made up the material.

Assay: immunoSEQ multiplex PCR; the TCRdb copy retains only in-frame clones and omits some. The data show 110,000 or so clones, over 65% seen once. Sample: peripheral blood. The sequence came from a woman between 40 and 50 years old with acute or convalescent COVID-19. This rearrangement joins TRBV10-1 to TRBJ2-1, with 7 nucleotides matching TRBD2. The CDR3 loop is CASSDLAASSYNEQFF. The CDR3 DNA sequence: TGCGCCAGCAGTGATCTAGCGGCGAGCTCCTACAATGAGCAGTTCTTC.